Sequencing of this T cell receptor (beta chain) was carried out in a study of blood T cell repertoires in COVID-19 (TCRdb year 2020). About the study as a whole: Collaborator samples came from the United States, Italy and Spain and covered acute and convalescent phases of COVID-19. Samples were obtained from the ongoing ImmuneRACE study (first 160 participants) and from 1,000 to 1,500 subjects provided by 6 global collaborators. Sample metadata almost always included a de-identified subject ID, COVID-19 status, age in years and sex. The repertoires were released in a freely available public database meant as a resource for research on the immune response to SARS-CoV-2. The dataset comprised deeply sampled blood TCRbeta repertoires from subjects exposed to, actively infected with, or recovered from COVID-19. The material from the prospective study consisted of cDNA or gDNA derived from T cells, B-cell-depleted T cells, or PBMCs. Where available, HLA class I and class II types were taken from metadata supplied by the sample provider and were not determined by assay-based typing. Points the paper makes about the study in general: Clinical and demographic metadata were provided uncurated, with the amount varying by source and participant.

One collaborating source in Seattle enrolled patients during active infection and followed them longitudinally through the course of disease. The collaborating institutions used their own protocols to collect whole blood in K2EDTA tubes. For TCRbeta analysis, collaborator samples were shipped as frozen whole blood, as isolated PBMCs, or as DNA extracted from either sample type. Concerning this clone itself: There is no known antigen for this receptor. No much larger clonotype is one base removed from it; base qualities were not supplied.

The immunoSEQ Assay, a bias-controlled multiplex PCR, was used to amplify TCRbeta CDR3 regions from genomic DNA. The authors' analysis ran thus. Nucleated cell counts per sample were estimated from amplification of reference gene primers within the assay. To quantify the absolute abundance of each unique TCRbeta CDR3 rearrangement, sequence reads were collapsed and filtered. For each sample, productive Simpson clonality was calculated by taking the square root of Simpson's diversity index across productive rearrangements. TCRdb took over this immuneACCESS table, retaining in-frame rearrangements with V and J assigned. Such tables are incomplete; in checked studies, under half of the missing clones stem from an unresolved V gene, and the remainder is unexplained. V, J and clone size reflect that table, while D and trimming were determined from the DNA. Present in this sample are some 300,000 clones, around 90% of which were seen just once. The biggest ten clones account for about 1% of the sample.

Including the terminal cysteine and phenylalanine, the CDR3 comprises 16 residues. CDR3 DNA only is kept here, 48 bases in frame from base 1. V lost 5 bases and J lost 0 bases, and the count of bases not matched to a germline gene is 6. CDR1 SGHTA and CDR2 FQGNSA are derived from the germline V gene. Sequences were obtained from peripheral blood. Recombination connected TRBV7-2 to TRBJ2-3; 9 central bases correspond to TRBD1. The sequence derives from a woman aged 40 to 50 with COVID-19, enrolled during active disease. The bases read TGTGCCAGCAGCAAGACCGGGACAGGGAGCACAGATACGCAGTATTTT. Its protein product is CASSKTGTGSTDTQYF.